This T cell receptor (beta chain) appears in the sequencing data of a study of cytomegalovirus exposure and HLA in healthy donors. The V end was cut by 1 base, the J end by 9 bases, with 12 bases between. CDR1 SEHNR and CDR2 FQNEAQ come from the germline V gene (reference sequence). The CDR3 runs to 13 residues. Produced via immunoSEQ multiplex PCR; TCRdb's table is partial and in-frame only. The sample lists 150,000 to 200,000 clones, roughly nine tenths occurring once. The chain uses TRBV7-9 and TRBJ2-5; unclear D gene. Material: PBMCs. The sequence was collected from a woman aged 18-35 years in good health and CMV-seropositive. The CDR3 sequence is CASSLDLLPPQYF. CDR3 DNA sequence: TGTGCCAGCAGCTTAGACCTCCTACCCCCCCAGTACTTC.